This TCR beta chain was obtained from a study of blood T cell repertoires in COVID-19 (TCRdb year 2020). For the study in its entirety: The collaborator samples originated in the United States, Italy and Spain and spanned the acute and convalescent phases of COVID-19. The material from the prospective study consisted of cDNA or gDNA derived from T cells, B-cell-depleted T cells, or PBMCs. The dataset comprised deeply sampled blood TCRbeta repertoires from subjects exposed to, actively infected with, or recovered from COVID-19. A freely available public database, intended as a resource for researchers studying the immune response to SARS-CoV-2, is where the repertoires were released. The samples were drawn from the first 160 participants of the ongoing ImmuneRACE study and from 1,254 subjects provided by 6 global collaborators. A de-identified subject ID, COVID-19 status, age in years and sex were almost always included in the sample metadata. Where available, HLA class I and class II types were obtained from metadata supplied by the sample provider rather than from assay-based typing.

As regards this clone: Its antigen is still unknown. No clone much larger than this one lies a single base away; base qualities are absent.

The collaborating institutions used their own protocols to collect whole blood in K2EDTA tubes. For TCRbeta analysis, collaborators shipped samples as frozen whole blood, isolated PBMCs, or DNA extracted from either of those sample types. General conclusions and limits of the study: The amount of clinical and demographic metadata varied by source and participant and was provided uncurated.

The immunoSEQ Assay, a bias-controlled multiplex PCR, was used to amplify TCRbeta CDR3 regions from genomic DNA. Under the source paper's analysis protocol: The number of nucleated cells in each sample was estimated from the amplification of reference gene primers within the assay. To quantify the absolute abundance of each unique TCRbeta CDR3 rearrangement, sequence reads were collapsed and filtered. Productive Simpson clonality was computed per sample as the square root of Simpson's diversity index over productive rearrangements. TCRdb provides this immuneACCESS table in a form limited to in-frame rearrangements. Some clones are lacking; in checked studies, under half of them reflect an unresolved V gene, and why the rest are absent is not known. V, J and clone size are those of that table, while D and trimming were read from the DNA. This sample holds 50,000 or so clones; roughly nine tenths were observed only once. The ten largest clones add up to 3.5% to 4% of the sample.

CDR1 LNHDA and CDR2 SQIVND were looked up in the germline V gene (reference sequence). From the cysteine up to the phenylalanine, the CDR3 has a length of 14 residues. Of the read, only the CDR3 DNA is kept; its 42 bases are in frame from base 1. V gives up 5 bases and J gives up 7 bases, and the segment between their germline ends measures 12 bases. The sequence was obtained from a human donor in a cohort sampled during active COVID-19. The sequence is built from TRBV19 and TRBJ1-6; tentative D gene TRBD1, with 5 bases matching. Sequencing was carried out using peripheral blood. The DNA is TGTGCCAGTAGTGCGACGGAGGGGAATTCACCCCTCCACTTT. It is translated as CASSATEGNSPLHF.